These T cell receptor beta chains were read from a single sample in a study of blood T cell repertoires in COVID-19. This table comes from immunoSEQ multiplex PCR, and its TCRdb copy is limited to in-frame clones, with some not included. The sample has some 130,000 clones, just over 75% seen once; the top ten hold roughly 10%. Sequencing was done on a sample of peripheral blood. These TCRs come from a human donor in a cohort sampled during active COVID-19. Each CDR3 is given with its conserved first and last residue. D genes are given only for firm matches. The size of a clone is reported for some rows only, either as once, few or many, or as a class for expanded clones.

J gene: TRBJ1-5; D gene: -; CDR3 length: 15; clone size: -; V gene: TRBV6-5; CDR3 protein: CATTTINTFNQPQHF; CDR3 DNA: TGTGCCACCACTACTATTAACACCTTCAATCAGCCCCAGCATTTT
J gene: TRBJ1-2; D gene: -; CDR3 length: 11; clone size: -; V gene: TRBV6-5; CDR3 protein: CASSTRYGYTF; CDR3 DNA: TGTGCCAGCAGCACCCGGTATGGCTACACCTTC
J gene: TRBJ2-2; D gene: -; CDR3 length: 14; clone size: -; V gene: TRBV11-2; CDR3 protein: CASSLHGRDGELFF; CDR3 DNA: TGTGCCAGCAGCTTACACGGTCGGGACGGGGAGCTGTTTTTT
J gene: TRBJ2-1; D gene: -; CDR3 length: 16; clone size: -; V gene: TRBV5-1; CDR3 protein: CASSPRWVSSYNEQFF; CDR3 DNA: TGCGCCAGCAGCCCGAGGTGGGTTTCCTCCTACAATGAGCAGTTCTTC
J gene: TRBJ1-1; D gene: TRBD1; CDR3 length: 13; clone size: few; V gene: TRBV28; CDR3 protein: CASTLGQSTEAFF; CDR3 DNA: TGTGCCAGCACCTTGGGACAGTCCACTGAAGCTTTCTTT
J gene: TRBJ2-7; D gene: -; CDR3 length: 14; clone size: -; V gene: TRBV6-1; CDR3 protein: CASSEYRYHYEQYF; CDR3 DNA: TGTGCCAGCAGTGAATACAGATATCATTACGAGCAGTACTTC
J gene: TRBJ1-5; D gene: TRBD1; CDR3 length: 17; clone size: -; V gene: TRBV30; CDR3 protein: CAWKRKGDRDSNQPQHF; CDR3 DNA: TGTGCCTGGAAACGCAAGGGGGACAGGGATAGCAATCAGCCCCAGCATTTT
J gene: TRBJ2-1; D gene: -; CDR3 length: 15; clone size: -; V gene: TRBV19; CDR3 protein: CASSIGSLEHNEQFF; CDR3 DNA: TGTGCCAGTAGTATAGGGTCTCTAGAGCACAATGAGCAGTTCTTC
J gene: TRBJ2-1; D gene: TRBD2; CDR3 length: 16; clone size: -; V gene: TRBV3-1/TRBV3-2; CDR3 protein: CASSQGPGLADNEQFF; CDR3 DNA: TGTGCCAGCAGCCAGGGCCCGGGACTAGCGGACAATGAGCAGTTCTTC
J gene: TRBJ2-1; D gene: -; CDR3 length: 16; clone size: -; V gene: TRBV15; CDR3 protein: CATSRGGQGRVNEQFF; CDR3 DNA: TGTGCCACCAGCAGAGGGGGGCAGGGTAGGGTAAATGAGCAGTTCTTC
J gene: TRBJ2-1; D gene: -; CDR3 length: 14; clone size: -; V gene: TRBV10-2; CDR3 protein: CASSLVGGLDEQFF; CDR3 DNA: TGCGCCAGCAGTCTAGTGGGGGGGCTGGATGAGCAGTTCTTC